This T cell receptor beta chain was sequenced during a study of cytomegalovirus exposure and HLA in healthy donors listed by TCRdb under 2017. The study in broad terms: According to an earlier analysis of around 600 of the donors, about 179 million T cells yielded roughly 110 million unique TCR beta sequences and 276 Gb of sequence data. The study used immunosequencing to profile the T cell repertoires of approximately 650 subjects and linked those repertoires to cytomegalovirus serostatus. On average, 235,054 unique TCR beta nucleotide sequences were sequenced per donor among some 430 genotyped donors of the cohort, with approximately 18% of those sequences being non-productive. The aim of the study was to test whether cataloging public T cell receptors could identify signatures of past pathogen exposure. The number of typed donors differed by locus: about 620-640 for A, B, C, DRB1 and DQB1; 522 for DQA1; approximately 600 for DPA1; and around 450 for DPB1. About 300 gigabases of sequencing data and about 92 million unique TCR sequences made up an early release that covered nearly 650 HLA-typed donors. All discovery cohort repertoires had been generated using a single sequencing platform. Among the 398 genotyped donors, around 81% belonged to the genetic ancestry cluster associated with self-reported Caucasian donors. High-throughput TCR immunosequencing, statistical association of individual TCRs with disease status, and machine learning were combined to predict cytomegalovirus infection status. Both class I and class II loci were covered by HLA typing, at four-digit resolution. Because of strong linkage in the cohort, roughly five DR-DQ haplotypes were treated as single units for association and clustering. In the later analysis, no new phenotypic data were used to find candidate immune exposures; instead, reliance was placed on TCR beta sequences and their occurrence across donors. A later genetic analysis used genome-wide SNP genotypes for about 65% of the roughly 670 donors, treating that subset as a discovery cohort. In an earlier analysis of more than 550 of the donors, high-throughput TCR beta sequencing was used to judge whether each TCR beta V gene segment behaved as functional or pseudogenic. Donor age, sex, ethnicity and CMV serostatus were collected together with the repertoire data. In a later analysis, previously published TCR beta repertoires from 600 to 850 donors were re-analyzed and high-resolution HLA genotyping was added so that TCR occurrence patterns could be studied. Along with the approximately 650-subject first cohort, a separate validation cohort of roughly 110 different subjects was used.

General findings and caveats noted by the study authors: According to a later genetic analysis, donors in an Asian-associated ancestry cluster had fewer N-insertions in productive TCRs than the approximately 670-donor mean. According to the authors, the approach could potentially be generalized to other disease states and immunological phenotypes. Compared with equally common non-associated chains, HLA-associated TCR beta chains in a later analysis were more clonally expanded and had lower generation probabilities. Some IMGT-functional V segments, including TRBV6-2 and TRBV6-3, could not be distinguished by the 87-base-pair reads and were therefore excluded. According to a later analysis, TCR association rates differed among HLA loci, with DRB1 alleles showing the most associated TCRs and HLA-C alleles showing the fewest. For the cohort, immune exposure information was limited to CMV serostatus. A cluster of highly shared sequence variants was judged likely to represent a technical artifact of the sequencing pipeline. Across donors, most TCR sequences were observed very rarely, whereas some public TCRs were present in many individuals. In the study, around 160 TCR beta chains were listed as associated with cytomegalovirus. HLA typing was unavailable for some donors at each locus, so association tests used only the typed subset. An association between a missense DCLRE1C variant and V-gene and J-gene trimming of TCR beta chains was found in a later genetic analysis and replicated in an independent cohort. An earlier analysis of roughly 570 of the donors showed that most TCR beta V segments appeared in productive rearrangements either about 87% or about 30% of the time, which broadly matched IMGT annotations. In a later analysis, most CMV-associated TCR beta chains were found to appear HLA-restricted, with HLA associations seemingly driven largely by CMV exposure. The earlier analysis of about 600 of the donors excluded roughly 16 rarely observed V segments, including chromosome 9 orphons, because counts were too low. In a later analysis, several top co-occurrence clusters were reported to appear linked to parvovirus B19, influenza, CMV and Epstein-Barr virus. In a later analysis, some 18,000 TCR beta sequences were associated with specific HLA alleles at a false discovery rate of 0.05. A few of the identified cytomegalovirus-associated TCR beta chains were confirmed in vitro to be specific for cytomegalovirus antigens. Sequencing depth was assumed to be roughly uniform across donors in the presence/absence analyses, though that assumption may not hold. When HLA alleles, especially DR and DQ, strongly co-occurred, TCR associations were difficult to assign to individual alleles. A further reported finding was that TCR beta sequences accurately predicted the HLA-A and HLA-B alleles for most subjects in the first cohort. The classifier was reported to diagnose cytomegalovirus status with high specificity and sensitivity in both the original and validation cohorts. Linkage disequilibrium might explain the correlated functional status among segregating V segments, but an unknown experimental factor could not be excluded. In this cohort, only TCR beta chains were sequenced, and detectable features were limited by the absence of alpha or paired-chain data.

In total, 600 or so healthy bone marrow donors made up the cohort. All cohort members were sampled while nominally healthy, although unrecorded immune exposures were likely present. The donor tested CMV seronegative, placing the donor among the 352 seronegative members of the cohort. A peripheral blood sample was provided by each donor, and peripheral blood mononuclear cells were used for TCR beta sequencing. The Qiagen DNeasy Blood Extraction Kit was used to extract genomic DNA from the blood cell samples. Library preparation was by the immunoSEQ multiplex PCR assay. The multiplex PCR relied on a mix of 60 forward primers for TCR Vbeta segments and 13 reverse primers for TCR Jbeta segments. Amplification of the CDR3 region of rearranged TCR beta genes was performed with a multiplex PCR assay on genomic DNA. The Illumina HiSeq System was used to sequence the amplified TCR beta libraries as 87-base-pair reads. As for how the authors treated the data: A later analysis tallied some 79 million unique TCR beta chains across the roughly 610 repertoires, and about 12 million of those chains were shared by two or more donors. Raw reads were error-corrected and collapsed into unique sequences with a nearest-neighbor algorithm that merged closely related sequences to remove PCR and sequencing errors. Alignment of CDR3 sequences to IMGT reference sequences was used to assign V, D and J gene segments. For a sequence to be retained, at least a six-nucleotide match to both a V gene segment and a J gene segment was required. A rearrangement was called productive if the CDR3 had no stop codons and remained in frame with V and J, and every other rearrangement was called non-productive. Following IMGT convention, CDR3 was defined as the stretch from the second conserved V-encoded cysteine up to the conserved J-encoded phenylalanine. The earlier analysis of about 590 of the donors excluded sequences that lacked an unambiguous match to a single V gene segment. An earlier analysis of over 450 of the donors classified V segments as functional when productive rearrangements were above 56.7% and as segregating when the standard deviation between donors was above 5%. To diagnose cytomegalovirus status from the catalog of TCR beta chain sequences, a statistical classification framework was built. In a later analysis, TCR nucleotide sequences were compared against IMGT/GENE-DB human TR gene sequences so that V and J genes could be assigned. Using the TCRdist pipeline, a later analysis assigned CDR3 sequences along with most-parsimonious VDJ recombination scenarios. In a later analysis, every TCR beta chain was defined by the combination of its CDR3 amino acid sequence and its V-gene family, and reads without a unique V-gene family were dropped. To address suspected cross-contamination and a sequencing artifact, a later analysis removed some 620 highly shared, low-generation-probability nucleotide sequences. A later analysis calculated a clonal expansion index for each public chain from normalized within-repertoire ranks of inferred template counts. Generation probabilities in a later analysis came from a VDJ recombination model fitted to out-of-frame rearrangements, and those results were checked against IGoR. Hypergeometric tests were used in a later analysis to score TCR-TCR, TCR-HLA and TCR-CMV co-occurrence, with a repertoire-size bias correction applied to the TCR pairs. To estimate false discovery rates, a later analysis permuted the HLA or CMV assignments 20 times. In a later analysis, co-occurring TCRs were grouped using DBSCAN, and TCRdist sequence similarity was added for clustering within HLA-allele-positive subsets. Repertoires with fewer than 30,000 or more than 120,000 public chains, plus five repertoires with anomalous nucleotide sharing, were excluded from co-occurrence clustering. TCRdb mirrors the immuneACCESS table, restricted to in-frame sequences. Some clones are absent from its copies; in checked studies, under half trace to an unresolved V gene, and the reason for the others is unknown. The V and J calls and clone size were taken over from that table, and D and trimming were inferred from the DNA. This sample comprises 130,000 to 150,000 clones, roughly 80% of them detected only once. The top ten clonotypes cover 3% to 4% of the sample.

Including cysteine and phenylalanine, the CDR3 has 14 amino acids. Only the CDR3 DNA stays, 42 bases, in frame from base 1. The germline V gene sets CDR1 to SGHDT and CDR2 to YYEEEE. Trimming takes 5 bases off V and 3 bases off J; junction bases not matched to a gene: 4. Note on this clone: No cognate antigen has been identified for it. The sample holds no much larger clone one base away, and base qualities are not on file.

The chain is assembled from TRBV5-6 and TRBJ1-5; 8 junctional bases match TRBD1. Sequencing was performed on PBMCs. This receptor was identified in a male donor in good health and CMV-seronegative. Here is the DNA: TGTGCCAGCAGATTGACAGGGGACAATCAGCCCCAGCATTTT. Its protein reads: CASRLTGDNQPQHF. The CDR3 plus the reference TRBV5-6 and TRBJ1-5 genes for the other parts give the full variable domain: DAGVTQSPTHLIKTRGQQVTLRCSPKSGHDTVSWYQQALGQGPQFIFQYYEEEERQRGNFPDRFSGHQFPNYSSELNVNALLLGDSALYLCASRLTGDNQPQHFGDGTRLSIL.